The sequence of this T cell receptor beta chain was determined in a study of blood T cells in healthy people across ages. Study information: The template switching approach captured approximately one barcoded beta molecule for every two T cells.

Total RNA was isolated from each sample in quantities of at least 6 micrograms. Together with a sample-barcoded 5' primer, a J-beta primer mix was included in a second PCR lasting roughly 6 to 12 cycles. TCRdb itself ran the 5' RACE reads through MiXCR, one entry per CDR3 protein. In the table there are about 1.8 million distinct CDR3 sequences, roughly 52% of which are singletons. Germline trimming cut 3 bases from V and 3 bases from J; bases unmatched to any gene: 4. Germline assignment: CDR1 SGHKS and CDR2 YYEKEE (reference sequence). The CDR3 is made up of 15 amino acids. The chain joins TRBV5-5 to TRBJ2-7; 12 bases map to TRBD1. Source material: blood. The TCR originated in a middle-aged woman in good health. The CDR3 region is CASSWGQGAIYEQYF. The CDR3 DNA reads TGTGCCAGCAGCTGGGGACAGGGGGCTATCTACGAGCAGTACTTC.